The rows below give T cell receptor beta chains drawn from one sample of a study of cytomegalovirus exposure and HLA in healthy donors. Some clones are missing from TCRdb's copy, which holds only in-frame ones; the method was immunoSEQ multiplex PCR. The data show 85,000 to 130,000 clones, with about 75% seen just once and 2.5% to 3% held by the top ten. Sequenced: PBMCs. The receptors originated from a male donor in good health and CMV-seropositive. The CDR3 runs from the conserved cysteine through the conserved F or W.

15,TRBV11-1,CASSLGTGQGEKLFF
10,TRBV29-1,CSARKETQYF
14,TRBV2,CASLFVQGAYEQYF
19,TRBV2,CASSSLTSGGAVSYNEQFF
14,TRBV18,CASSPYSESGELFF
15,TRBV14,CASSQNGGATDTQYF
15,TRBV7-9,CASSLGDRDLAEQYF
16,TRBV7-2,CASSLTGTETNQPQHF
12,TRBV29-1,CSVEGAQETQYF
17,TRBV7-3,CASSPTSGGGSTGELFF
14,TRBV30,CAWSPLAQFYEQYF
19,TRBV28,CASSPRGLAGGPGTDTQYF
12,TRBV30,CAWSPRGNTIYF
14,TRBV28,CASRSGGRTDTQYF
14,TRBV7-9,CASSRGDSQNIQYF
18,TRBV27,CASRQGREGIYSNQPQHF
16,TRBV9,CASTRESGGGTGELFF
16,TRBV5-6,CASSLLGGGSTDTQYF
16,TRBV9,CASSELAGSSTDTQYF
15,TRBV6-1,CASSVGLAGHNEQFF
17,TRBV30,CAWSTWEGTTSTDTQYF
15,TRBV7-8,CASSLEQRLNTEAFF
14,TRBV7-6,CASSLARVYNEQFF
14,TRBV6-4,CASSDGDSSYGYTF
17,TRBV7-9,CASSSTIFNTGVEKLFF
16,TRBV5-1,CASRQEREGRPDTQYF
11,TRBV19,CASSISTGATF
14,TRBV11-1,CASSIRQGADTQYF
14,TRBV10-3,CAIRATGDSYEQYF
14,TRBV7-3,CASSSGQGTGELFF
14,TRBV27,CASSLEGGAYGYTF
13,TRBV6-6,CASRPGGRYGYTF
14,TRBV5-6,CASSSGTGLETQYF
18,TRBV5-1,CASSLVGSTGTGVYEQYF
15,TRBV15,CATSREASARGKLFF
15,TRBV9,CASSVGTGGGYEQYF
17,TRBV7-3,CASSLRTAGQAQYEQYF
14,TRBV7-2,CASRQGTGTEKLFF
15,TRBV28,CASTGQGVSAGELFF
13,TRBV27,CASSLGLNYEQYF
15,TRBV2,CASRKGFVSNQPQHF
13,TRBV18,CASSPSGSYEQFF
15,TRBV7-2,CASSFSGVRNQPQHF
16,TRBV18,CASSPPWGQGLETQYF
13,TRBV6-5,CASSPPGADTQYF
14,TRBV7-7,CASSLGPGLTEQYF
13,TRBV10-3,CAIRDRFSYEQYF
14,TRBV29-1,CSVLGLAGLNEQFF
15,TRBV27,CASRGTSEGKNIQYF
14,TRBV7-9,CASSLGSGYNEQFF
17,TRBV4-3,CASSQDGRGHQGTEAFF
17,TRBV19,CASSIVFGRSGANVLTF
16,TRBV10-1,CASRRKESRDCFPQHF
13,TRBV2,CASSDRVIDTQYF
15,TRBV5-6,CASSFLGGSTDTQYF
16,TRBV6-5,CASSSGLAGEGDTQYF
14,TRBV7-3,CASSLHGQGGEQFF
15,TRBV10-3,CAISDSSWGPYEQYF
13,TRBV10-3,CAISAAPQETQYF
17,TRBV2,CARTPRDRGVSNYGYTF